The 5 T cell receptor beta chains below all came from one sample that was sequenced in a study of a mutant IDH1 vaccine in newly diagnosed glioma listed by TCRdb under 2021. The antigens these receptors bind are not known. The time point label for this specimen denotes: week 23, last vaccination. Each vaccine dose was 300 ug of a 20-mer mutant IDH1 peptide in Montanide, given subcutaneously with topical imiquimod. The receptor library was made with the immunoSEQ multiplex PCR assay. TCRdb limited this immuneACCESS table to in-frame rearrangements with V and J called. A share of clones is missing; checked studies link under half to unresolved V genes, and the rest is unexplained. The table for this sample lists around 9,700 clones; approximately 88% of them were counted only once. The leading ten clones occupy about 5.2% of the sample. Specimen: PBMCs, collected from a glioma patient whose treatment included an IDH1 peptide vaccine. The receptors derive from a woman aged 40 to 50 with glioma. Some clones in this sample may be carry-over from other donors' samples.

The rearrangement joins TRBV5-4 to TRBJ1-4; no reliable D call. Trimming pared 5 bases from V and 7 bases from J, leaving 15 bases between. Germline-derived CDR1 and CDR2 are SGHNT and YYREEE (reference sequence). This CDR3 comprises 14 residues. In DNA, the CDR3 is TGTGCCAGCAGTCTAAGGGCCGACGGTGAAAAACTGTTTTTT. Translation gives CASSLRADGEKLFF. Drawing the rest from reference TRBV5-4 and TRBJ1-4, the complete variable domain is ETGVTQSPTHLIKTRGQQVTLRCSSQSGHNTVSWYQQALGQGPQFIFQYYREEENGRGNFPPRFSGLQFPNYSSELNVNALELDDSALYLCASSLRADGEKLFFGSGTQLSVL.

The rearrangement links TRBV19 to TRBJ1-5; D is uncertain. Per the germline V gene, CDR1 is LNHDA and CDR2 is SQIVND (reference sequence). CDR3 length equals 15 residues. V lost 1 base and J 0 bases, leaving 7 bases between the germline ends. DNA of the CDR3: TGTGCCAGTAGTATAGGGAGCTATAGCAATCAGCCCCAGCATTTT. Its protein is CASSIGSYSNQPQHF.

DNA of the CDR3: TGCGCCAGCAGCTTAAGATTTGCGCGCGGCTACACCTTC. This gives the protein CASSLRFARGYTF. This sequence joins TRBV4-1 and TRBJ1-2; no clear D. The CDR3 covers 13 residues. Trimming removed 5 bases from V and 8 bases from J, with 15 bases in between. Germline V gene lookup returns CDR1 MGHRA and CDR2 YSYEKL.

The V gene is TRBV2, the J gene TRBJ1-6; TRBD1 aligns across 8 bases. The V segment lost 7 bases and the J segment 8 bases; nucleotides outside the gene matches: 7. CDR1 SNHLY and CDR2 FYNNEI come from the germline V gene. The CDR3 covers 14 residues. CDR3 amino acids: CASNLEQGDSPLHF. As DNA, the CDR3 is TGTGCCAGCAACCTGGAACAGGGGGATTCACCCCTCCACTTT.

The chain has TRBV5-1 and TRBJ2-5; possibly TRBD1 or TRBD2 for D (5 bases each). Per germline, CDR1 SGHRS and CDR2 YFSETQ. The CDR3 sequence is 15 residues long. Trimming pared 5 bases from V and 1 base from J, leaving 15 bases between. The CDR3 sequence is CASSERDDSQETQYF. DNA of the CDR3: TGCGCCAGCAGTGAGAGGGACGATTCCCAAGAGACCCAGTACTTC.